These 20 T cell receptor beta chains originate from one sample sequenced in a study of cytomegalovirus exposure and HLA in healthy donors. The PCR contained 60 Vbeta and 13 Jbeta primers. Measured with immunoSEQ multiplex PCR; TCRdb has only the in-frame clones, and not every one. The sample has around 140,000 clones; 75% are singletons. The sequenced sample was PBMCs. The receptors come from a man aged 25 to 40 in good health and CMV-seronegative.

The chain links TRBV5-1 to TRBJ2-3, with 8 bases matching TRBD1. Looked up from germline, CDR1 is SGHRS and CDR2 is YFSETQ. V lost 3 bases, J lost 2 bases, and 11 bases stayed unmatched. The CDR3 is 17 residues long. This chain's CDR3 is CASSWLRQGSTTDTQYF. In nucleotides, the CDR3 is TGCGCCAGCAGCTGGTTAAGACAGGGGTCCACCACAGATACGCAGTATTTT.

This clone was picked up a small number of times. The rearrangement links TRBV15 to TRBJ1-5; D is possibly TRBD1 (5 bases). The CDR3 is made up of 14 amino acids. CDR1 is LNHNV and CDR2 is YYDKDF in the germline V gene (reference sequence). Trimming stripped 0 bases from V and 10 bases from J, with 13 bases between. The CDR3 region is CATSRDRGTFPQHF. The CDR3 nucleotides read TGTGCCACCAGCAGAGACCGGGGGACTTTTCCCCAGCATTTT.

The V gene is TRBV27, the J gene TRBJ1-6, with 12 bases aligning to TRBD1. V lost 6 bases to trimming and J lost 8 bases; unmatched junction nucleotides: 8. In germline, CDR1 is MNHEY, CDR2 SMNVEV (reference sequence). CDR3 size: 16 residues. The CDR3 spells CASRGTGGNWDSPLHF. CDR3 DNA sequence: TGTGCCAGCAGGGGGACAGGGGGCAATTGGGATTCACCCCTCCACTTT.

The rearrangement uses TRBV19 and TRBJ2-1; TRBD2 matches 13 bases. The germline gives CDR1 LNHDA, CDR2 SQIVND (reference sequence). J lost 10 bases, V lost 5 bases, and 8 bases had no gene match. The CDR3 length is 15 residues. CDR3 DNA: TGTGCCAGTAGTCAACTAGCGGGAGGGCCGGGAGAGCAGTTCTTC. It translates to CASSQLAGGPGEQFF.

The V gene is TRBV9, the J gene TRBJ2-3; 10 bases map to TRBD2. V lost 3 bases to trimming and J lost 3 bases; unmatched junction nucleotides: 10. CDR1 is SGDLS and CDR2 is YYNGEE in the germline V gene. This CDR3 region has 17 residues. The CDR3 here is CASSGRWASGRTDTQYF. The DNA for the CDR3 is TGTGCCAGCAGCGGACGGTGGGCTAGCGGGAGAACAGATACGCAGTATTTT.

V gene TRBV7-9 combines with J gene TRBJ2-3, with D unclear. CDR1 is SEHNR and CDR2 is FQNEAQ in the germline V gene (reference sequence). V was cut by 5 bases and J by 6 bases, with 12 bases left in between. The CDR3 is made up of 13 amino acids. The DNA of the CDR3 is TGTGCCAGCAGCACACAGCTATCTGATACGCAGTATTTT. Its translation: CASSTQLSDTQYF.

The V gene is TRBV5-1, the J gene TRBJ2-1, with 7 bases aligning to TRBD1. The CDR3 is made up of 13 amino acids. Trimming cost V 3 bases and J 4 bases; bases outside gene matches: 1. Germline V CDR1 and CDR2: SGHRS, YFSETQ. The CDR3 sequence: CASSSGQYNEQFF. The CDR3 nucleotides are TGCGCCAGCAGCTCGGGACAGTACAATGAGCAGTTCTTC.

The chain is built from TRBV5-6 and TRBJ2-5, with 9 bases matching TRBD1. The CDR3 sequence is 14 residues long. Trimming cost V 4 bases and J 5 bases; bases outside gene matches: 6. Germline CDR1 and CDR2: SGHDT and YYEEEE. DNA for the CDR3: TGTGCCAGCAGCGGAACAGGGGGCTGGGAGACCCAGTACTTC. Its protein product is CASSGTGGWETQYF.

CDR3: CASSVTGDQPQHF. In nucleotides, the CDR3 is TGTGCCAGCAGCGTCACAGGAGATCAGCCCCAGCATTTT. V usage is TRBV7-2 and J usage is TRBJ1-5, with D possibly matching TRBD1 (5 bases). This CDR3 is 13 amino acids long. Germline V gives CDR1 SGHTA, CDR2 FQGNSA. V lost 5 bases, J lost 5 bases, and 10 bases lay in between.

V usage is TRBV6-5 and J usage is TRBJ1-4, with 10 positions matching TRBD1. V gave up 6 bases and J gave up 7 bases; unmatched junction bases: 2. The CDR3 runs 13 residues. CDR1 MNHEY and CDR2 SVGAGI come from the germline V gene. CDR3: CASRDRGAEKLFF. The CDR3 region has the DNA TGTGCCAGCAGGGACAGGGGGGCTGAAAAACTGTTTTTT.

This chain joins TRBV5-1 and TRBJ2-7, with D maybe TRBD2 (6 bases). Trimming left V 0 bases short and J 2 bases short, with 12 bases between. Germline values: CDR1 SGHRS, CDR2 YFSETQ. This CDR3 spans 15 amino acids. CDR3 sequence reads: CASSLGGTGAYEQYF. In DNA form, the CDR3 reads TGCGCCAGCAGCTTGGGGGGGACGGGAGCCTACGAGCAGTACTTC. The complete variable domain, with remaining parts taken from reference TRBV5-1 and TRBJ2-7, reads KAGVTQTPRYLIKTRGQQVTLSCSPISGHRSVSWYQQTPGQGLQFLFEYFSETQRNKGNFPGRFSGRQFSNSRSEMNVSTLELGDSALYLCASSLGGTGAYEQYFGPGTRLTVT.

The J gene is TRBJ2-5, the V gene TRBV9; weak D call: TRBD2 (6 bases). Germline V gives CDR1 SGDLS, CDR2 YYNGEE. The CDR3 runs to 14 residues. V shed 0 bases and J shed 5 bases, with 11 bases lying between them. The CDR3 DNA reads TGTGCCAGCAGCGTAGTGGGGGGAGGCGAGACCCAGTACTTC. As protein: CASSVVGGGETQYF.

This clone was seen more than once but under ten times. The rearrangement joins TRBV4-2 to TRBJ1-2; 7 positions agree with TRBD1. The germline gives CDR1 LGHNA, CDR2 YNFKEQ. Trimming at V came to 4 bases and at J to 5 bases, leaving 1 base not matched to a gene. The CDR3 is 12 residues long. DNA of the CDR3: TGTGCCAGCAGCCGGGACAGTTATGGCTACACCTTC. This gives the protein CASSRDSYGYTF.

This clone was seen more than once but under ten times. This CDR3 reads CASSHLGGASLDTQYF. In DNA form, the CDR3 reads TGTGCCAGCAGCCACCTTGGGGGGGCCTCGCTGGATACGCAGTATTTT. The chain couples TRBV7-8 to TRBJ2-3; a possible D gene is TRBD2 (7 bases). The CDR3 totals 16 residues. Per germline, CDR1 SGHVS and CDR2 FQNEAQ. V shed 5 bases and J shed 6 bases, with 21 bases lying between them.

V is TRBV28 and J is TRBJ1-1; unclear D gene. Trimming left V 3 bases short and J 7 bases short, with 18 bases between. The germline CDR1 and CDR2 sequences are MDHEN and SYDVKM. This CDR3 has 15 residues. In DNA, the CDR3 is TGTGCCAGCAGTTTGCCCCCCTCCGCTGCGAGTGAAGCTTTCTTT. Translating gives CASSLPPSAASEAFF.

The V call is TRBV5-1, the J call TRBJ2-7, with no clear D. From germline, CDR1 is SGHRS and CDR2 YFSETQ. The V and J ends lost 5 bases and 2 bases respectively, with 11 bases between them. The CDR3 has 13 residues. The CDR3 sequence: CASRTGRAYEQYF. The CDR3, as DNA: TGCGCCAGCAGGACGGGTAGAGCCTACGAGCAGTACTTC. Using reference TRBV5-1 and TRBJ2-7 for the parts outside the CDR3, the full variable domain is KAGVTQTPRYLIKTRGQQVTLSCSPISGHRSVSWYQQTPGQGLQFLFEYFSETQRNKGNFPGRFSGRQFSNSRSEMNVSTLELGDSALYLCASRTGRAYEQYFGPGTRLTVT.

The V gene is TRBV30, the J gene TRBJ1-6, with no clear D. The CDR3 spans 15 residues. CDR1 and CDR2 from the germline V gene are GTSNPN and SVGIG (reference sequence). Trimming shortened V by 0 bases and J by 7 bases, and 13 bases separated the two germline ends. The CDR3 sequence: CAWSVLREGNSPLHF. CDR3 DNA: TGTGCCTGGAGTGTACTGAGGGAAGGAAATTCACCCCTCCACTTT.

The rearrangement joins TRBV2 to TRBJ2-3; 14 bases are a match to TRBD2. Germline V gene sequence: CDR1 SNHLY, CDR2 FYNNEI. The CDR3 is 17 amino acids. Trimming cost V 6 bases and J 0 bases; bases outside gene matches: 5. CDR3 region: CASRGLAGVSSTDTQYF. The CDR3 region has the DNA TGTGCCAGCAGGGGACTAGCGGGAGTTTCTAGCACAGATACGCAGTATTTT.

The rearrangement uses TRBV29-1 and TRBJ1-1; 12 bases are shared with TRBD1. The CDR3 extends over 13 amino acids. Germline trimming cut 6 bases from V and 5 bases from J; bases unmatched to any gene: 4. The germline V gene has CDR1 SQVTM and CDR2 ANQGSEA. CDR3 coding DNA: TGCAGCGTGGGACAGGGGGCGCGGACTGAAGCTTTCTTT. It is translated as CSVGQGARTEAFF.

V and J are TRBV7-2 and TRBJ2-1; D not resolved. The ends were cut back, 5 bases at V and 2 bases at J, with 16 bases in the middle. The CDR3 length is 16 residues. Germline V gene data show CDR1 as SGHTA and CDR2 as FQGNSA. The CDR3 DNA follows: TGTGCCAGCAGCCCCCCCCCTGTCGCTACCTACAATGAGCAGTTCTTC. Protein: CASSPPPVATYNEQFF.